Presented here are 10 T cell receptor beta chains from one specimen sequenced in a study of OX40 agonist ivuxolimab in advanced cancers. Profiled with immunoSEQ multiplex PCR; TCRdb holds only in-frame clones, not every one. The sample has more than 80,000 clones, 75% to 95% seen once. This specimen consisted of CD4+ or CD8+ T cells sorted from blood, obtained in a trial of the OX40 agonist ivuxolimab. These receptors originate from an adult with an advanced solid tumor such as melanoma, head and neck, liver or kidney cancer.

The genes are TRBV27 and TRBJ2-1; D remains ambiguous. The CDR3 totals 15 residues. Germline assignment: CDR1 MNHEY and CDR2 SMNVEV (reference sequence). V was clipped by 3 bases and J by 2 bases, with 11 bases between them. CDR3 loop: CASSFSGGAYNEQFF. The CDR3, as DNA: TGTGCCAGCAGTTTTAGTGGCGGAGCCTACAATGAGCAGTTCTTC.

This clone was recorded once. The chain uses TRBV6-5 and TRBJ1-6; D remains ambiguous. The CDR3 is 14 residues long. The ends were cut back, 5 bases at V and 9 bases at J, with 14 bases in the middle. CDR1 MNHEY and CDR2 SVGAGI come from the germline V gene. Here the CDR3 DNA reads TGTGCCAGCAGTCTACTGGGGTCTAGTTCACCCCTCCACTTT. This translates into CASSLLGSSSPLHF.

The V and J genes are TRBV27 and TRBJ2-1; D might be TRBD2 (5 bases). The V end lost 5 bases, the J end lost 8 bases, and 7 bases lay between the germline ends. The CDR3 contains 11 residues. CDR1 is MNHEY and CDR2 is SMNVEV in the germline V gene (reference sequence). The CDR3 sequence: CASSAGDEQFF. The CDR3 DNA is TGTGCCAGCAGTGCGGGTGATGAGCAGTTCTTC.

CDR3 nucleotides: TGTGCCACCAGCAGAGATCTAGGACTAGCGGTCTACAATGAGCAGTTCTTC. Its protein is CATSRDLGLAVYNEQFF. The genes are TRBV15 and TRBJ2-1; 10 bases line up with TRBD2. V was pared by 0 bases and J by 3 bases, with 5 bases of the junction left unmatched. The length of the CDR3 is 17 residues. CDR1 is LNHNV, CDR2 YYDKDF, per germline (reference sequence).

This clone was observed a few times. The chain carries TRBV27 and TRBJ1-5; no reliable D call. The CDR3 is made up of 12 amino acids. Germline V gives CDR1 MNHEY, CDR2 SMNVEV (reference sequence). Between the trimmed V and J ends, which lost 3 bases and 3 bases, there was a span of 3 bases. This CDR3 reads CASSFPNQPQHF. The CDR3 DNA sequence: TGTGCCAGCAGTTTCCCCAATCAGCCCCAGCATTTT.

CDR3 coding DNA: TGCACCAGCAGCCGCTACACTCTGGGACTCTCGCACTTCTTTGCAACTAATGAAAAACTGTTTTTT. It yields the protein CTSSRYTLGLSHFFATNEKLFF. V gene TRBV1 combines with J gene TRBJ1-4. TRBV1 is assigned pseudogene status. The CDR3 covers 22 residues.

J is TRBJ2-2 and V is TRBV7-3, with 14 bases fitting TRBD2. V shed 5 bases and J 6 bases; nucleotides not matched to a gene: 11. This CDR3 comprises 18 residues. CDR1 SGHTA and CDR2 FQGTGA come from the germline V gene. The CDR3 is CASSRSGTSGSNAGELFF. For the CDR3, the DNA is TGTGCCAGCAGCCGCTCAGGGACTAGCGGGAGTAATGCCGGGGAGCTGTTTTTT.

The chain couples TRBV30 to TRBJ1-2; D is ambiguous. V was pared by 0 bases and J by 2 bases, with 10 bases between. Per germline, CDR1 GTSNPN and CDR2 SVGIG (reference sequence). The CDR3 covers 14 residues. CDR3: CAWSVSSQNYGYTF. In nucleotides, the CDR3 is TGTGCCTGGAGTGTAAGCAGCCAGAACTATGGCTACACCTTC. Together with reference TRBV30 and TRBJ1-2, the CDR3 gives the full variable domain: SQTIHQWPATLVQPVGSPLSLECTVEGTSNPNLYWYRQAAGRGLQLLFYSVGIGQISSEVPQNLSASRPQDRQFILSSKKLLLSDSGFYLCAWSVSSQNYGYTFGSGTRLTVV.

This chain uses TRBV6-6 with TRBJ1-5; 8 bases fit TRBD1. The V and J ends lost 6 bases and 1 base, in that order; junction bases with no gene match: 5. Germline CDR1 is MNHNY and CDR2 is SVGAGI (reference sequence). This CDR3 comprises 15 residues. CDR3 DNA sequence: TGTGCCAGCAGACAGACAGGGGCGAGCAATCAGCCCCAGCATTTT. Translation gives CASRQTGASNQPQHF.

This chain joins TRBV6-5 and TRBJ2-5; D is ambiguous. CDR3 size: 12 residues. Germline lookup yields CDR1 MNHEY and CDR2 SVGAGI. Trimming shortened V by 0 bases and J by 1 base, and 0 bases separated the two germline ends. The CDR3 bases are TGTGCCAGCAGTTACTCCCAAGAGACCCAGTACTTC. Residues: CASSYSQETQYF.